This T cell receptor (beta chain) is from a study of shared clonotypes between healthy human individuals. Study outcomes and limitations: Lower generation probabilities were found for non-shared clonotypes than for those shared by all four donors. The sampled material consisted only of blood, and tissue repertoires are likely to differ.

V lost 0 bases, J lost 2 bases, and 13 bases lay in between. The CDR3 spans 16 residues. In germline, CDR1 is WNHNN, CDR2 SYGVQD (reference sequence). Authors' processing steps: ImmunoSEQ supplied junction-only sequences lacking quality scores, so filtering was different. Assay: immunoSEQ multiplex PCR; the TCRdb copy retains only in-frame clones and omits some. V and J calls and clone size are those listed in that table; D and trimming were worked out from the DNA. The sample contains approximately 2.5 million clones, roughly 93% of which appear only once. As concerns this clone: Its matching antigen is unknown.

Everyone who donated was a Caucasian adult who lived in Nashville, Tennessee. The sequenced sample was naive CD4+ T cells from PBMCs. Subset of the sample: CD45RA+ positively selected. The chain employs TRBV10-1 and TRBJ2-5, with D possibly TRBD1 on 5 matching bases. The sequence was collected from a man aged 18 to 29 in good health. Some clones in this sample may be carry-over from other donors' samples. The CDR3 bases are TGCGCCAGCAGTGAGTCGGGGCGCGATGTTCAAGAGACCCAGTACTTC. Its translation is CASSESGRDVQETQYF.